These 19 T cell receptor beta chains were all obtained from the same sample, sequenced in a study of T cell repertoires in cytomegalovirus infection. These TCRs are of unknown antigen specificity. MiXCR, run by TCRdb on the reads, gives a single entry per CDR3 protein. In the table there are roughly 150,000 distinct CDR3 sequences, about a fifth of which are singletons. The input for sequencing was CD8+ T cells from cultured PBMCs, taken from culture after CMV antigen stimulation. These TCRs come from a human donor in good health (CMV status not recorded). Some clones in this sample may be carry-over from other donors' samples.

The DNA for the CDR3 is TGTGCCAGCAGCCCAACCCGGGACAGGTCCTGGGGAGGAAACACCATATATTTT. Its translation is CASSPTRDRSWGGNTIYF. The chain is built from TRBV7-8 and TRBJ1-3; 8 nucleotides align to TRBD1. CDR3 length: 18 amino acids. From germline, CDR1 is SGHVS and CDR2 FQNEAQ. V lost 5 bases and J lost 4; bases outside the gene matches: 16.

The chain is built from TRBV7-9 and TRBJ2-1, with 8 bases fitting TRBD1. Unmatched junction bases numbered 2, after V lost 4 bases and J lost 9 bases. CDR3 length: 12 residues. The germline CDR1 and CDR2 sequences are SEHNR and FQNEAQ (reference sequence). CDR3 nucleotides: TGTGCCAGCAGCTCACAGGGGGTTGAGCAGTTCTTC. Residues: CASSSQGVEQFF.

This clonotype was recorded a few times. The chain has TRBV6-1 and TRBJ2-3; 9 nucleotides agree with TRBD1. This CDR3 region has 16 residues. V shed 3 bases and J 9 bases; nucleotides not matched to a gene: 13. Germline lookup yields CDR1 MNHNS and CDR2 SASEGT. The DNA for the CDR3 is TGTGCCAGCAGTGACACACAGGGGGCCTTATCAGTGACGCAGTATTTT. Encoded protein: CASSDTQGALSVTQYF.

This clonotype was detected only once. The V call is TRBV11-2, the J call TRBJ2-3; D gene uncertain. Germline lookup yields CDR1 SGHAT and CDR2 FQNNGV. This CDR3 is 15 amino acids long. V was trimmed by 4 bases and J by 2 bases, leaving 13 bases between them. The CDR3 bases are TGTGCCAGCAGCTCGTGGCAGGAGATCACAGATACGCAGTATTTT. Translating gives CASSSWQEITDTQYF.

This clonotype was detected a few times. The chain combines TRBV12-5 with TRBJ1-1, with a weak D call TRBD1 (5 bases). In germline, CDR1 is LGHNT, CDR2 FRNRAP. This CDR3 contains 15 residues. Trimming took off 0 bases at V and 4 bases at J, with 12 bases between the two ends. The CDR3 protein is CASGLVQGRGTEAFF. CDR3 nucleotide sequence: TGTGCTAGTGGTTTGGTCCAGGGACGTGGCACTGAAGCTTTCTTT.

The rearrangement links TRBV6-1 to TRBJ1-5; maybe TRBD1 (6 bases). Germline lookup yields CDR1 MNHNS and CDR2 SASEGT. The CDR3 covers 15 residues. V shed 1 base and J shed 4 bases, with 11 bases lying between them. As DNA, the CDR3 is TGTGCCAGCAGTGAAGTTACAGGGTGGAATCAGCCCCAGCATTTT. Encoded protein: CASSEVTGWNQPQHF.

The V and J genes are TRBV7-2 and TRBJ2-3; 11 nucleotides agree with TRBD2. V shed 5 bases, J shed 4 bases, and the junction held 5 bases outside the gene matches. Germline V gives CDR1 SGHTA, CDR2 FQGNSA. CDR3 length equals 15 residues. CDR3: CASSMTSGAADTQYF. CDR3 in DNA: TGTGCCAGCAGCATGACTAGCGGGGCGGCAGATACGCAGTATTTT.

This clonotype came up a few times. The chain links TRBV7-6 to TRBJ2-1; 10 bases fit TRBD2. Losses at the gene ends were 1 base for V and 0 bases for J; bases not matched to a gene: 9. Germline V lookup: CDR1 SGHVS, CDR2 FNYEAQ. This CDR3 region has 19 residues. The CDR3 reads CASSLVRSGGSSSYNEQFF. Here the CDR3 DNA reads TGTGCCAGCAGCTTAGTCCGTAGCGGGGGGTCGAGCTCCTACAATGAGCAGTTCTTC.

A note on this clonotype: Relative to the germline gene, one junction end is altered; a read error may explain this. The chain recombines TRBV4-1 with TRBJ2-1; either TRBD1 or TRBD2 may fit D (5 bases each). CDR1 is MGHRA and CDR2 is YSYEKL in the germline V gene. The CDR3 totals 17 residues. CDR3 loop: CAGSQPRGTGSYNEQFF. The CDR3 bases are TGCGCCGGCAGCCAACCACGTGGGACCGGTTCCTACAATGAGCAGTTCTTC.

The CDR3 region is CASSQESPGIDEKLFF. The CDR3 bases are TGCGCCAGCAGCCAAGAGTCCCCAGGGATCGATGAAAAACTGTTTTTT. V gene TRBV4-1 combines with J gene TRBJ1-4; TRBD1 might be the D (5 bases). The V end was cut by 0 bases, the J end by 6 bases, with 14 bases between. CDR1 MGHRA and CDR2 YSYEKL come from the germline V gene. There are 16 residues in the CDR3.

This clonotype was seen only once. One base away lies a much larger clone, so this may be a sequencing read error. The J gene is TRBJ2-5, the V gene TRBV7-2; no definite D call. The V end was cut by 5 bases, the J end by 3 bases, with 13 bases between. This CDR3 is 14 amino acids long. In germline, CDR1 is SGHTA, CDR2 FQGNSA. As DNA, the CDR3 is TGTGCCAGCAGCCCCCGGAGCGCTAAAGAGACCCAGTACTTC. It codes for CASSPRSAKETQYF. Complete variable domain (other parts from reference TRBV7-2 and TRBJ2-5): GAGVSQSPSNKVTEKGKDVELRCDPISGHTALYWYRQSLGQGLEFLIYFQGNSAPDKSGLPSDRFSAERTGGSVSTLTIQRTQQEDSAVYLCASSPRSAKETQYFGPGTRLLVL.

V and J are TRBV27 and TRBJ2-7; D might be TRBD1 (6 bases). V was shortened by 0 bases and J by 5 bases, with 17 bases between the two germline ends. CDR1 is MNHEY, CDR2 SMNVEV, per germline (reference sequence). The CDR3 is made up of 16 amino acids. The CDR3, as DNA: TGTGCCAGCAGTTTATCGTGGGGGCCTGAGGTTGACGAGCAGTACTTC. Its translation is CASSLSWGPEVDEQYF.

This clonotype was detected only a few times. This sequence joins TRBV7-8 and TRBJ1-5; TRBD1 might be the D (5 bases). Per the germline V gene, CDR1 is SGHVS and CDR2 is FQNEAQ. There are 15 residues in the CDR3. V gave up 3 bases and J gave up 10 bases, with 19 bases separating them. CDR3 in amino acids: CASSFLTELMYPQHF. The CDR3 coding sequence is TGTGCCAGCAGCTTCCTGACAGAGCTCATGTACCCCCAGCATTTT.

This clonotype was detected only a few times. V is TRBV7-9 and J is TRBJ2-7; 9 bases are shared with TRBD1. V gave up 5 bases and J gave up 5 bases; unmatched junction bases: 13. The germline CDR1 and CDR2 sequences are SEHNR and FQNEAQ (reference sequence). The CDR3 sequence is 16 residues long. The CDR3 DNA reads as TGTGCCAGCAGCCACGCCCCCGGGACAGGGAGCCACGAGCAGTACTTC. This sequence encodes CASSHAPGTGSHEQYF.

The V gene is TRBV19, the J gene TRBJ2-1; D is unclear. V was trimmed by 1 base and J by 6 bases, leaving 1 base between them. From germline, CDR1 is LNHDA and CDR2 SQIVND (reference sequence). This CDR3 comprises 11 residues. The CDR3 protein is CASSIVNEQFF. DNA for the CDR3: TGTGCCAGTAGTATAGTCAATGAGCAGTTCTTC.

The table lists this clonotype with many counts. The chain has TRBV29-1 and TRBJ1-2, with a weak D call TRBD1 (5 bases). CDR3 length: 14 residues. V lost 0 bases and J lost 6, with 14 bases in between. CDR1 is SQVTM, CDR2 ANQGSEA, per germline. This CDR3 reads CSVEDLAGPHGYTF. In DNA, the CDR3 is TGCAGCGTTGAAGATCTTGCAGGGCCGCATGGCTACACCTTC.

The gene calls are TRBV15 and TRBJ1-1; TRBD1 is a possible D gene (5 bases). CDR1 and CDR2 (germline): LNHNV, YYDKDF (reference sequence). Trimming took 5 bases from V and 0 from J, leaving 13 bases between them. The CDR3 is 15 residues long. The CDR3 coding sequence is TGTGCCACCAGCCCCCGAGGGGTGGTGAACACTGAAGCTTTCTTT. This codes for CATSPRGVVNTEAFF.

This clonotype was counted only a few times. The V call is TRBV6-2 or TRBV6-3, the J call TRBJ2-5; D is unclear. CDR1 is MNHEY, CDR2 SVGEGT, per germline. The V end was cut by 3 bases, the J end by 4 bases, with 12 bases between. The CDR3 is 14 residues long. The DNA for the CDR3 is TGTGCCAGCAGTTATCGCTTGGGTGGAGAGACCCAGTACTTC. Amino acids: CASSYRLGGETQYF.

V usage is TRBV7-2 and J usage is TRBJ2-7, with D hard to call. CDR3 length: 13 amino acids. Germline values: CDR1 SGHTA, CDR2 FQGNSA. Between the trimmed V and J ends, which lost 5 bases and 0 bases, there was a span of 8 bases. CDR3 loop: CASSERDSYEQYF. CDR3 nucleotide sequence: TGTGCCAGCAGCGAGCGAGACTCCTACGAGCAGTACTTC.